This TCR beta chain was obtained from a study of human T cells and chemical hapten exposure. The time point is: patch test 2, 6 weeks after DPC sensitization. Described treatment: therapeutic diphenylcyclopropenone sensitization with weekly scalp DPC. Many counts were recorded for this clonotype. The V end lost 0 bases, the J end lost 9 bases, and 6 bases lay between the germline ends. The germline V gene encodes CDR1 DFQATT and CDR2 SNEGSKA (reference sequence). CDR3 length equals 12 residues. TCRdb independently ran MiXCR on the RACE reads; one entry per CDR3 protein. The sample has more than 110,000 distinct CDR3 sequences; roughly 10% are singletons.

Material: whole blood, obtained in connection with sensitization to the hapten diphenylcyclopropenone (DPC). The rearrangement links TRBV20-1 to TRBJ1-6; no reliable D call. This clonotype originated in a woman in her fifties or sixties with alopecia areata. Some clones in this sample may be carry-over from other donors' samples. In DNA, the CDR3 is TGCAGTGCTAGAGATGTGGGTTCACCCCTCCACTTT. It yields the protein CSARDVGSPLHF.